A selection of T cell receptor beta chains follows, all from one sample in a study of PD-L1 blockade in urothelial cancer. Produced via immunoSEQ multiplex PCR; TCRdb's table is partial and in-frame only. Of approximately 50,000 clones in the sample, 84% were seen once. Material: PBMCs, obtained around atezolizumab (anti-PD-L1) treatment. All receptors derive from a man aged 65 to 79 with urothelial cancer. The CDR3 runs from the conserved cysteine through the conserved F or W. D genes are given only for firm matches.

V,D,J,CDR3
TRBV5-4,TRBD2,TRBJ2-2,CASRRRREGRNSGELFF
TRBV6-1,-,TRBJ2-7,CASSEAHNGAYEQYF
TRBV10-3,-,TRBJ1-3,CAIRSTQSITNTIYF
TRBV5-4,-,TRBJ2-1,CASSLKQNNEQFF
TRBV7-2,-,TRBJ2-1,CASSLAGGNINEQFF
TRBV12-5,-,TRBJ1-3,CASGPDSRNTIYF
TRBV5-1,TRBD1,TRBJ2-4,CASSLEGDRGNIQYF
TRBV12-5,TRBD2,TRBJ2-7,CASAPSGSYEQYF
TRBV10-3,TRBD1,TRBJ2-7,CAIRGTGRTYEQYF
TRBV19,-,TRBJ1-2,CASSPRGDRGSIYGYTF
TRBV5-1,-,TRBJ1-2,CASSLSGGERGYTF
TRBV9,TRBD1,TRBJ2-7,CASSVGTGNYEQYF
TRBV11-2,-,TRBJ1-1,CASRESAEAFF
TRBV9,TRBD2,TRBJ2-5,CASSPSGVGETQYF
TRBV5-6,-,TRBJ2-3,CASSLPSTDTQYF
TRBV9,TRBD2,TRBJ2-2,CASSVGLAGDGGELFF
TRBV11-1,TRBD1,TRBJ2-3,CASSLGTGASTDTQYF